The 27 T cell receptor beta chains given below trace back to one sample, sequenced in a study of cytomegalovirus exposure and HLA in healthy donors. It was with 60 Vbeta and 13 Jbeta primers that the PCR ran. Clones were read by immunoSEQ multiplex PCR, and TCRdb kept only the in-frame ones, dropping some. The table lists 70,000 or so clones, about four fifths of them singletons. The sample consisted of PBMCs. These receptors were obtained from a man between 18 and 35 years old in good health and CMV-seronegative.

V gene TRBV7-2 combines with J gene TRBJ1-4, with D maybe TRBD1 (6 bases). The V end was cut by 5 bases, the J end by 7 bases, with 23 bases between. Germline V lookup: CDR1 SGHTA, CDR2 FQGNSA. There are 17 residues in the CDR3. The CDR3 bases are TGTGCCAGCAGCCCCGTCGGGGGGGGCGCTCGGAGTGAAAAACTGTTTTTT. It is translated as CASSPVGGGARSEKLFF.

This rearrangement joins TRBV11-1 to TRBJ2-5, with TRBD2 identical over 10 bases. The J segment lost 1 base and the V segment lost 2 bases, leaving 7 bases of the junction unmatched. The CDR3 runs to 17 residues. CDR1 is SGHAT, CDR2 FQDESV, per germline (reference sequence). The CDR3: CASSLRGKRGGQETQYF. In nucleotides, the CDR3 is TGTGCCAGCAGCTTAAGGGGCAAGCGGGGGGGCCAAGAGACCCAGTACTTC.

This chain connects TRBV5-6 to TRBJ2-7; possible D gene TRBD1, 5 bases. Germline lookup yields CDR1 SGHDT and CDR2 YYEEEE. The CDR3 extends over 15 amino acids. Trimming removed 0 bases at V and 3 bases at J, with 13 bases between. CDR3 sequence: CASSLVGRDDYEQYF. The CDR3 DNA is TGTGCCAGCAGCTTGGTGGGCAGGGATGACTACGAGCAGTACTTC. The full variable domain, rest sourced from reference TRBV5-6 and TRBJ2-7, is DAGVTQSPTHLIKTRGQQVTLRCSPKSGHDTVSWYQQALGQGPQFIFQYYEEEERQRGNFPDRFSGHQFPNYSSELNVNALLLGDSALYLCASSLVGRDDYEQYFGPGTRLTVT.

This rearrangement joins TRBV6-5 to TRBJ1-1; D unclear. With 5 bases removed from V and 6 bases from J, the gap between germline ends came to 13 bases. Germline V CDR1 and CDR2: MNHEY, SVGAGI. This CDR3 is 13 amino acids long. The CDR3 region is CASSGRLGSEAFF. CDR3 in DNA: TGTGCCAGCAGTGGAAGACTTGGCTCTGAAGCTTTCTTT.

The chain couples TRBV6-5 to TRBJ2-1; D is possibly TRBD2 (5 bases). Trimming took off 4 bases at V and 6 bases at J, with 16 bases between the two ends. The V gene's germline CDR1 is MNHEY and CDR2 SVGAGI. CDR3 length equals 15 residues. The CDR3 coding sequence is TGTGCCAGCAGTTCCCTTAGGGTAGCGAGCAATGAGCAGTTCTTC. Residues: CASSSLRVASNEQFF.

The gene calls are TRBV28 and TRBJ2-5; the match to TRBD1 covers 7 bases. CDR3 length equals 16 residues. V was clipped by 6 bases and J by 3 bases; unmatched bases: 13. Germline loops: CDR1 MDHEN, CDR2 SYDVKM. The CDR3: CASSLGAGGSKETQYF. CDR3 bases: TGTGCCAGCAGCCTAGGGGCAGGGGGTTCCAAAGAGACCCAGTACTTC.

This chain uses TRBV5-4 with TRBJ1-1; tentatively, D is TRBD1 (6 bases). V was pared by 2 bases and J by 1 base, with 6 bases between. The CDR3 runs to 13 residues. The germline CDR1 and CDR2 sequences are SGHNT and YYREEE (reference sequence). Here the CDR3 reads CASSLQGNTEAFF. The CDR3 nucleotides read TGTGCCAGCAGCTTACAGGGGAACACTGAAGCTTTCTTT.

The rearrangement uses TRBV5-1 and TRBJ1-1; 8 nucleotides match TRBD1. Unmatched junction bases numbered 1, after V lost 3 bases and J lost 0 bases. Germline V gene lookup returns CDR1 SGHRS and CDR2 YFSETQ. The CDR3 runs 14 residues. The CDR3 nucleotides are TGCGCCAGCAGCTCGACAGGGGTGAACACTGAAGCTTTCTTT. Translation gives CASSSTGVNTEAFF.

The CDR3 coding sequence is TGCAGCGTTAGCACAGTCTTCAACCAAGAGACCCAGTACTTC. This translates into CSVSTVFNQETQYF. The chain links TRBV29-1 to TRBJ2-5; D not resolved. There are 14 residues in the CDR3. CDR1 and CDR2 from the germline V gene are SQVTM and ANQGSEA. V shed 5 bases and J shed 0 bases, with 13 bases lying between them.

In this sample, this clone turned up a few times. This chain joins TRBV30 and TRBJ1-4, with no clear D. Trimming removed 5 bases from V and 7 bases from J, with 14 bases in between. CDR1 GTSNPN and CDR2 SVGIG come from the germline V gene (reference sequence). The CDR3 has 13 amino acids. In nucleotides, the CDR3 is TGTGCCTGGGGCCATACCCCGATTGAAAAACTGTTTTTT. This gives the protein CAWGHTPIEKLFF.

This clone was detected only once. This chain uses TRBV7-9 with TRBJ1-1, with TRBD1 matching 9 bases. J gave up 4 bases and V 1 base, and 1 base lay outside the gene matches. Germline V lookup: CDR1 SEHNR, CDR2 FQNEAQ (reference sequence). The CDR3 spans 14 residues. The CDR3 protein is CASSLGDRATEAFF. The CDR3 nucleotides read TGTGCCAGCAGCTTAGGGGACAGGGCCACTGAAGCTTTCTTT. Combining the CDR3 with reference TRBV7-9 and TRBJ1-1 gives the whole variable domain DTGVSQNPRHKITKRGQNVTFRCDPISEHNRLYWYRQTLGQGPEFLTYFQNEAQLEKSRLLSDRFSAERPKGSFSTLEIQRTEQGDSAMYLCASSLGDRATEAFFGQGTRLTVV.

The rearrangement uses TRBV18 and TRBJ1-1, with TRBD1 identical over 8 bases. V was clipped by 6 bases and J by 10 bases; unmatched bases: 13. The V gene's germline CDR1 is KGHSH and CDR2 LQKENI. The CDR3 loop spans 14 amino acids. The CDR3 reads CASSRKDRAAGAFF. The CDR3 DNA is TGTGCCAGCTCGCGCAAGGACAGGGCGGCTGGAGCTTTCTTT.

V gene TRBV27 combines with J gene TRBJ1-2, with 10 bases aligning to TRBD1. The CDR3 has 17 residues. Germline-derived CDR1 and CDR2 are MNHEY and SMNVEV (reference sequence). V trimming: 4 bases; J trimming: 9 bases; junction bases outside the gene matches: 17. Written as DNA, the CDR3 is TGTGCCAGCAGTTCATTGACAGGGGGCGCCGGGGGTGGAAGCTACACCTTC. This codes for CASSSLTGGAGGGSYTF.

This chain connects TRBV7-9 to TRBJ1-1; 7 bases map to TRBD1. Germline CDR1 SEHNR, CDR2 FQNEAQ (reference sequence). The CDR3 contains 14 residues. J lost 4 bases, V lost 1 base, and 3 bases had no gene match. The DNA for the CDR3 is TGTGCCAGCAGCTTAGAGTCAGGGGGCACTGAAGCTTTCTTT. This translates into CASSLESGGTEAFF.

The chain uses TRBV4-1 and TRBJ1-6; 8 nucleotides match TRBD1. The J segment lost 15 bases and the V segment lost 3 bases, leaving 13 bases of the junction unmatched. The CDR3 has 15 amino acids. Per germline, CDR1 MGHRA and CDR2 YSYEKL. CDR3 sequence reads: CASSQADRVRSFLHF. CDR3 DNA: TGCGCCAGCAGCCAGGCGGACAGGGTGCGTAGCTTCCTCCACTTT.

V is TRBV6-6 and J is TRBJ1-6; no firm D call. CDR3 size: 15 residues. Looked up from germline, CDR1 is MNHNY and CDR2 is SVGAGI (reference sequence). Trimming cost V 0 bases and J 10 bases, with 13 bases left between them. The CDR3 nucleotides are TGTGCCAGCAGTTACTCGAAGCGGGGTTGGTCACCCCTCCACTTT. It specifies CASSYSKRGWSPLHF.

This chain joins TRBV5-4 and TRBJ2-3; 14 bases match TRBD2. The CDR3 is made up of 15 amino acids. With 5 bases clipped from V and 2 bases from J, the junction kept 1 base outside the gene matches. CDR1 SGHNT and CDR2 YYREEE come from the germline V gene (reference sequence). CDR3 coding DNA: TGTGCCAGCAGGACTAGCGGGGGGGCCACAGATACGCAGTATTTT. It yields the protein CASRTSGGATDTQYF.

The chain recombines TRBV30 with TRBJ2-1; the D gene is possibly TRBD1 (6 bases). The CDR3 loop spans 14 amino acids. V was clipped by 3 bases and J by 9 bases, with 18 bases between them. Germline loops: CDR1 GTSNPN, CDR2 SVGIG (reference sequence). DNA of the CDR3: TGTGCCTGGAGGAGACCCGGGACATTGGCTGAGCAGTTCTTC. It translates to CAWRRPGTLAEQFF.

V is TRBV7-3 and J is TRBJ1-1, with unresolved D. CDR1 and CDR2 (germline): SGHTA, FQGTGA. V lost 2 bases to trimming and J lost 0 bases, with 4 bases between them. This CDR3 has 13 residues. CDR3 coding DNA: TGTGCCAGCAGCTTATACATGAACACTGAAGCTTTCTTT. Amino acid sequence: CASSLYMNTEAFF.

This sequence joins TRBV28 and TRBJ1-1, with D uncertain. Germline CDR1 MDHEN, CDR2 SYDVKM. The CDR3 covers 15 residues. Trimming shortened V by 0 bases and J by 0 bases, and 8 bases separated the two germline ends. The CDR3 bases are TGTGCCAGCAGTTTATGGAGGCCGATGAACACTGAAGCTTTCTTT. It specifies CASSLWRPMNTEAFF.

This chain links TRBV2 with TRBJ1-2, with D possibly TRBD1 on 5 matching bases. CDR1 is SNHLY and CDR2 is FYNNEI in the germline V gene. Trimming took 3 bases from V and 3 from J, leaving 8 bases between them. There are 13 residues in the CDR3. This CDR3 is CASSETAYYGYTF. CDR3 DNA sequence: TGTGCCAGCAGTGAGACAGCATACTATGGCTACACCTTC.

V usage is TRBV30 and J usage is TRBJ1-2; 7 bases are a match to TRBD1. The V segment lost 3 bases and the J segment 1 base; nucleotides outside the gene matches: 11. Looked up from germline, CDR1 is GTSNPN and CDR2 is SVGIG (reference sequence). This CDR3 has 16 residues. The CDR3 loop reads CAWSGKGQSINYGYTF. The CDR3 DNA follows: TGTGCCTGGAGCGGAAAGGGACAGTCAATTAACTATGGCTACACCTTC. The full variable domain, with the rest looked up from reference TRBV30 and TRBJ1-2, is SQTIHQWPATLVQPVGSPLSLECTVEGTSNPNLYWYRQAAGRGLQLLFYSVGIGQISSEVPQNLSASRPQDRQFILSSKKLLLSDSGFYLCAWSGKGQSINYGYTFGSGTRLTVV.

The chain couples TRBV6-5 to TRBJ1-5; TRBD1 might be the D (6 bases). Trimming took 9 bases from V and 7 from J, leaving 22 bases between them. CDR3 length equals 15 residues. Per the germline V gene, CDR1 is MNHEY and CDR2 is SVGAGI. Written as DNA, the CDR3 is TGTGCCAGTCACGATAGGGAGGGGGATCGGCAGCCCCAGCATTTT. The encoded protein is CASHDREGDRQPQHF.

The chain joins TRBV5-1 to TRBJ2-1; D may be TRBD1 (6 bases). Trimming left V 3 bases short and J 8 bases short, with 15 bases between. CDR3 length: 14 amino acids. CDR1 and CDR2 from the germline V gene are SGHRS and YFSETQ. The CDR3 DNA sequence: TGCGCCAGCAGCTCCGGGACACCGATACATGAGCAGTTCTTC. Protein product: CASSSGTPIHEQFF.

This clone was observed a few times. The chain is built from TRBV19 and TRBJ1-5; D is ambiguous. CDR1 LNHDA and CDR2 SQIVND come from the germline V gene (reference sequence). CDR3 size: 16 residues. V lost 9 bases and J 4 bases, leaving 22 bases between the germline ends. CDR3 sequence (DNA): TGTGCCAGCTGCTCGGGTACTTTGCCTTTAAATCAGCCCCAGCATTTT. Translation gives CASCSGTLPLNQPQHF.

The V gene is TRBV6-5, the J gene TRBJ2-1; D perhaps matches TRBD2 (5 bases). The CDR3 runs to 11 residues. With 9 bases removed from V and 16 bases from J, the gap between germline ends came to 19 bases. Germline V gene lookup returns CDR1 MNHEY and CDR2 SVGAGI. This CDR3 is CASRLAGRYFF. As DNA, the CDR3 is TGTGCCAGTCGATTGGCGGGCCGATACTTCTTC.

The DNA of the CDR3 is TGTGCCAGCAGTACGGGGGTAGATACCGGGGAGCTGTTTTTT. Translated: CASSTGVDTGELFF. This chain joins TRBV7-3 and TRBJ2-2, with D possibly being TRBD2 (6 bases). V shed 6 bases and J shed 5 bases, with 13 bases lying between them. The CDR3 sequence is 14 residues long. CDR1 is SGHTA, CDR2 FQGTGA, per germline.